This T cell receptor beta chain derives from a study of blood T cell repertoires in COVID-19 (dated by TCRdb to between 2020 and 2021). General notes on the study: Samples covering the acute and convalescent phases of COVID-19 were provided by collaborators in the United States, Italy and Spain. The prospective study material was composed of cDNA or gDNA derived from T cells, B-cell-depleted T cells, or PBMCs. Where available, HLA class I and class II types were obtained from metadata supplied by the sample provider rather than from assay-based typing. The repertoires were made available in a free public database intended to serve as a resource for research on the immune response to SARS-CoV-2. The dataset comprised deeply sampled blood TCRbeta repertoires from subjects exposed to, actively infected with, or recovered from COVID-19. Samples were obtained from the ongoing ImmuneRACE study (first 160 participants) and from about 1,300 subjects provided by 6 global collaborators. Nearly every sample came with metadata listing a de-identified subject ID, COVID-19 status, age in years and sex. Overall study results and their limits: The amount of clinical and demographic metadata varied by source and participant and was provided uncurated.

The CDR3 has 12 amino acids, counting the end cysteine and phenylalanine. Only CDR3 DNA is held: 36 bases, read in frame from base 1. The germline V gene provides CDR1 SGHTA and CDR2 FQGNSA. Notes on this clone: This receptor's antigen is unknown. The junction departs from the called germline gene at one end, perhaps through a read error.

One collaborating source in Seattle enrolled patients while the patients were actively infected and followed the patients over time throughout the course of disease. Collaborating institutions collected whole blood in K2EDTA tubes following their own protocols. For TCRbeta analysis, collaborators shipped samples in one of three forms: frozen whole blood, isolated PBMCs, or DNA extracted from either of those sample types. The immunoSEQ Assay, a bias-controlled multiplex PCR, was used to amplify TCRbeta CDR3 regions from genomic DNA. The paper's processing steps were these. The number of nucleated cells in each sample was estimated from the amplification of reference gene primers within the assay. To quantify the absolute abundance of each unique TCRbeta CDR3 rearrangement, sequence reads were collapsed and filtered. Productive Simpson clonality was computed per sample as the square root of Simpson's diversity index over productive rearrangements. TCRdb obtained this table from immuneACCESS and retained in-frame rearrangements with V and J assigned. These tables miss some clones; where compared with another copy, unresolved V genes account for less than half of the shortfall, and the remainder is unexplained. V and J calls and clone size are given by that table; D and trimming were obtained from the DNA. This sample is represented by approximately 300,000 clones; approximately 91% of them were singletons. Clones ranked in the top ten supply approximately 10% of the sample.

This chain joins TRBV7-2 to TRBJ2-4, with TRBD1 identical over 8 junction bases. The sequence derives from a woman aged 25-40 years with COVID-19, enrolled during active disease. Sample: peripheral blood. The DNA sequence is TGTGCCAGCAGCTCCCAGGGACAGGTTCGGCACTTC. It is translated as CASSSQGQVRHF. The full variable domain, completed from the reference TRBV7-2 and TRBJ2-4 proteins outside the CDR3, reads GAGVSQSPSNKVTEKGKDVELRCDPISGHTALYWYRQSLGQGLEFLIYFQGNSAPDKSGLPSDRFSAERTGGSVSTLTIQRTQQEDSAVYLCASSSQGQVRHFGAGTRLSVL.